Presented here are 20 T cell receptor beta chains from one specimen sequenced in a study of prognosis after radiotherapy for stage I lung cancer. Template was genomic DNA; TCR beta CDR3 amplified in two multiplex PCR rounds. The use of primers specific to each TRBV and TRBJ gene characterized first-round PCR. TCRdb called the multiplex PCR reads again in MiXCR, with one record for every CDR3 protein. This sample yields about 15,000 distinct CDR3 sequences, of which less than 45% are seen a single time; about 40% belongs to the top ten. This specimen consisted of PBMCs, obtained before or after stereotactic body radiation therapy (not recorded which). These receptors were taken from a donor older than 45 with non-small cell lung cancer.

Only one count was recorded for this clonotype. V and J are TRBV18 and TRBJ2-5, with 8 bases identical to TRBD2. The CDR3 spans 15 residues. Germline lookup yields CDR1 KGHSH and CDR2 LQKENI. The V segment lost 1 base and the J segment 2 bases; nucleotides outside the gene matches: 3. As DNA, the CDR3 is TGTGCCAGCTCACCACTTAGCGGGAAGCAAGAGACCCAGTACTTC. Translating it yields CASSPLSGKQETQYF.

This clonotype was recorded many times. This CDR3 reads CASSISSIYNQPQHF. Here the CDR3 DNA reads TGTGCCAGTAGTATAAGCAGCATTTACAATCAGCCCCAGCATTTT. This chain links TRBV19 with TRBJ1-5; D ambiguous. This CDR3 is 15 amino acids long. With 2 bases removed from V and 3 bases from J, the gap between germline ends came to 11 bases. Germline V gene data show CDR1 as LNHDA and CDR2 as SQIVND (reference sequence).

This chain uses TRBV11-2 with TRBJ2-1; D remains unclear. CDR3 length: 17 residues. The germline V gene encodes CDR1 SGHAT and CDR2 FQNNGV. V shed 0 bases and J shed 3 bases, with 15 bases lying between them. CDR3: CASSLDRLEVYYNEQFF. The CDR3 DNA follows: TGTGCCAGCAGCTTAGATCGCCTAGAGGTATACTACAATGAGCAGTTCTTC.

This clonotype was seen more than once but under ten times. This rearrangement joins TRBV27 to TRBJ2-1; TRBD1 agrees at 8 bases. CDR3 length: 16 residues. V was pared by 5 bases and J by 7 bases, with 13 bases of the junction left unmatched. Germline V lookup: CDR1 MNHEY, CDR2 SMNVEV (reference sequence). The CDR3 sequence: CASSTIHRGFGNEQFF. The CDR3 DNA sequence: TGTGCCAGCAGTACAATACACAGGGGGTTCGGGAATGAGCAGTTCTTC.

This clonotype has a count of ten or more. V is TRBV29-1 and J is TRBJ2-7; D gene ambiguous. The V gene lost 1 base and the J gene lost 1 base, with 8 bases spanning the gap. This CDR3 region has 13 residues. Looked up from germline, CDR1 is SQVTM and CDR2 is ANQGSEA. For the CDR3, the DNA is TGCAGCGTTGAAGGTGGGTTTTCCTACGAGCAGTACTTC. This codes for CSVEGGFSYEQYF.

About this clonotype itself: A far larger clone differs by one base, so this is likely a read error. This CDR3 reads CASCENEKLFF. The CDR3 coding sequence is TGTGCCAGCTGTGAAAATGAAAAACTGTTTTTT. The chain has TRBV6-2 or TRBV6-3 and TRBJ1-4; D not certain. Trimming took 8 bases from V and 5 from J, leaving 6 bases between them. The CDR3 spans 11 residues. The germline V gene encodes CDR1 MNHEY and CDR2 SVGEGT.

This clonotype was observed many times. This rearrangement joins TRBV2 to TRBJ1-6; 8 bases are a match to TRBD1. The V segment lost 5 bases and the J segment 4 bases; nucleotides outside the gene matches: 4. Germline V gene data show CDR1 as SNHLY and CDR2 as FYNNEI. CDR3 length: 15 amino acids. The CDR3 DNA is TGTGCCAGCAGTCCCGGACAGGGTTATAATTCACCCCTCCACTTT. Protein: CASSPGQGYNSPLHF.

The J gene is TRBJ2-7, the V gene TRBV28; 11 positions agree with TRBD2. The CDR3 is 14 residues long. The germline gives CDR1 MDHEN, CDR2 SYDVKM. Unmatched junction bases numbered 2, after V lost 2 bases and J lost 5 bases. The CDR3 region is CASSLTSGSHEQYF. The CDR3 DNA sequence: TGTGCCAGCAGTTTAACTAGCGGGAGTCACGAGCAGTACTTC.

The chain employs TRBV6-4 and TRBJ2-1, with D tentatively TRBD2 (5 bases). Germline V gene lookup returns CDR1 MRHNA and CDR2 SNTAGT. The CDR3 runs to 13 residues. The germline V and J ends were trimmed by 2 bases and 7 bases, with 9 bases remaining between them. The CDR3 nucleotides are TGTGCCAGCAGTGACCGGGAAGGTAATGAGCAGTTCTTC. This sequence encodes CASSDREGNEQFF.

Comments on this clonotype: The junction departs from germline at one end; a sequencing error may be responsible. This chain uses TRBV28 with TRBJ1-5; D gene unclear. The CDR3 is made up of 14 amino acids. Germline V gene sequence: CDR1 MDHEN, CDR2 SYDVKM. This CDR3 is CTSSPQHSNQPQHF. The CDR3 bases are TGTACCAGCAGTCCACAGCATAGCAATCAGCCCCAGCATTTT.

This clonotype was recorded many times. The chain links TRBV30 to TRBJ1-1; 8 nucleotides align to TRBD1. The V gene's germline CDR1 is GTSNPN and CDR2 SVGIG (reference sequence). The CDR3 extends over 15 amino acids. The V gene end was trimmed by 5 bases and the J gene end by 1 base; junction bases not matched to a gene: 9. CDR3 DNA sequence: TGTGCCTGGGAAACGACAGGGGTTTCGAACACTGAAGCTTTCTTT. Translating it yields CAWETTGVSNTEAFF.

With regard to this clonotype: With only one base between it and a far larger clone, this is likely a read error. This chain joins TRBV2 and TRBJ2-2, with D maybe TRBD2 (6 bases). Germline lookup yields CDR1 SNHLY and CDR2 FYNNEI. The CDR3 has 14 amino acids. V was clipped by 7 bases and J by 8 bases, with 17 bases between them. The CDR3 loop is CASILRNGGGELFF. The CDR3 region has the DNA TGTGCCAGCATCCTCAGAAATGGGGGGGGGGAGCTGTTTTTT.

This clonotype showed up many times. The rearrangement uses TRBV5-1 and TRBJ2-5, with 9 bases identical to TRBD1. CDR1 SGHRS and CDR2 YFSETQ come from the germline V gene. CDR3 length equals 17 residues. V trimming: 3 bases; J trimming: 0 bases; junction bases outside the gene matches: 9. CDR3 region: CASSWPPRDRDQETQYF. The DNA for the CDR3 is TGCGCCAGCAGCTGGCCCCCGAGGGACAGGGACCAAGAGACCCAGTACTTC.

In its sample, this clonotype ranks as medium-sized. This chain connects TRBV28 to TRBJ2-1; 11 bases align to TRBD2. This CDR3 is 16 amino acids long. Per germline, CDR1 MDHEN and CDR2 SYDVKM. The J segment lost 6 bases and the V segment lost 5 bases, leaving 9 bases of the junction unmatched. Written as DNA, the CDR3 is TGTGCCAGCAGTGCTACCGGGACTAGCGGAAGCAATGAGCAGTTCTTC. The encoded protein is CASSATGTSGSNEQFF.

This clonotype is judged medium-sized (0.01 to 0.1%). This rearrangement joins TRBV28 to TRBJ1-2; 7 bases are a match to TRBD1. This CDR3 spans 17 amino acids. Unmatched junction bases numbered 14, after V lost 4 bases and J lost 3 bases. Per germline, CDR1 MDHEN and CDR2 SYDVKM. In DNA, the CDR3 is TGTGCCAGCAGTTACCCCCCAGAGAGGGGGCGGGACTATGGCTACACCTTC. It codes for CASSYPPERGRDYGYTF.

This chain connects TRBV20-1 to TRBJ2-2; the D gene could be TRBD1 or TRBD2 (6 bases each). The CDR3 consists of 14 residues. Germline-derived CDR1 and CDR2 are DFQATT and SNEGSKA (reference sequence). The DNA for the CDR3 is TGCAGGGGGGTGAGGGGGGATAACACCGGGGAGCTGTTTTTT. Residues: CRGVRGDNTGELFF.

In regard to this clonotype: With a much larger clone just one base away, this may be a read error. The chain combines TRBV28 with TRBJ2-1; TRBD2 agrees at 7 bases. CDR3 length: 17 amino acids. V gave up 6 bases and J gave up 3 bases; unmatched junction bases: 14. The germline V gene has CDR1 MDHEN and CDR2 SYDVKM. In nucleotides, the CDR3 is TGTGCCAGCAGCCAAGATAAATCGGCGGGAGTCTACAATGAGCAGTTCTTC. It encodes CASSQDKSAGVYNEQFF.

The chain recombines TRBV6-5 with TRBJ2-7; 8 nucleotides line up with TRBD2. V shed 2 bases and J 2 bases; nucleotides not matched to a gene: 8. The CDR3 contains 16 residues. CDR1 and CDR2 from the germline V gene are MNHEY and SVGAGI. The CDR3 here is CASSYNSGGSPYEQYF. The CDR3 DNA reads TGTGCCAGCAGTTACAATTCGGGGGGGAGCCCCTACGAGCAGTACTTC.

In this sample, this clonotype turned up many times. Given a much more abundant clone one base away, this may be a read error. J is TRBJ2-2 and V is TRBV15; D is unresolved. The V gene lost 8 bases and the J gene lost 3 bases, with 10 bases spanning the gap. The CDR3 has 13 amino acids. Germline assignment: CDR1 LNHNV and CDR2 YYDKDF (reference sequence). The CDR3 sequence: CATGHPHTGELFF. Here the CDR3 DNA reads TGTGCCACCGGGCATCCCCACACCGGGGAGCTGTTTTTT.

In regard to this clonotype: One end of the junction varies from germline; a read error may be responsible. This chain connects TRBV6-1 to TRBJ1-6; D is possibly TRBD1 (5 bases). This CDR3 comprises 14 residues. Germline CDR1 and CDR2: MNHNS and SASEGT. As DNA, the CDR3 is TGTGCCAGCAGTGAACAACAGGATTACTCACCCCCCCACTTT. Amino acids: CASSEQQDYSPPHF.